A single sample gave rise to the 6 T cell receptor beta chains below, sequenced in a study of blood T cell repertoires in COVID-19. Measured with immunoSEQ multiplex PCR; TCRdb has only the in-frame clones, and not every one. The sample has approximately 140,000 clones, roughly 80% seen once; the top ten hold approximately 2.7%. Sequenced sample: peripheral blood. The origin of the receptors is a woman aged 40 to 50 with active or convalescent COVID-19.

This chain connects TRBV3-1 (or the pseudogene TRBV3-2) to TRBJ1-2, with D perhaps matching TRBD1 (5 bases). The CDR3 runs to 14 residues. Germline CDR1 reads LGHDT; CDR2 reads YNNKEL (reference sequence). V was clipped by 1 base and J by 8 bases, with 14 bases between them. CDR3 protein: CASSQGGGTGGYTF. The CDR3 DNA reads TGTGCCAGCAGCCAAGGCGGAGGGACGGGGGGCTACACCTTC.

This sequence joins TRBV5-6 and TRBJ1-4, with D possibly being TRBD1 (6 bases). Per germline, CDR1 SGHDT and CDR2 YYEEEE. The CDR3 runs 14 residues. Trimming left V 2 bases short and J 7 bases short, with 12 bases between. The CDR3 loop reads CASSLQGGREKLFF. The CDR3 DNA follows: TGTGCCAGCAGCTTACAGGGAGGGCGTGAAAAACTGTTTTTT.

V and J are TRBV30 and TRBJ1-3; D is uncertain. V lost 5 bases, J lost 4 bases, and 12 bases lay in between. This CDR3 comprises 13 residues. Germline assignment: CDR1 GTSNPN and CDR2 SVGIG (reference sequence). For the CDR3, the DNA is TGTGCCTGGGAGTTTGGAGTCGGAAACACCATATATTTT. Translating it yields CAWEFGVGNTIYF.

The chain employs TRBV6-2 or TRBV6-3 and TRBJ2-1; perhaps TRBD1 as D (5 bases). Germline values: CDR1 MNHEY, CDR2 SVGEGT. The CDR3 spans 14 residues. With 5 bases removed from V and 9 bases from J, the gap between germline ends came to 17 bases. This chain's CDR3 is CASSIIDSASEQFF. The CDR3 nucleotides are TGTGCCAGCAGTATTATTGACAGCGCAAGTGAGCAGTTCTTC.

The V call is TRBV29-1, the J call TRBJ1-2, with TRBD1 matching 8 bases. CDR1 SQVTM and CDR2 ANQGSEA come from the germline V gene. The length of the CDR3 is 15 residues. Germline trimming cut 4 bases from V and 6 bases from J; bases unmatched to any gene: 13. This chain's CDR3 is CSVVVRGPGQDGYTF. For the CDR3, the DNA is TGCAGCGTTGTGGTTAGGGGTCCGGGACAGGATGGCTACACCTTC.

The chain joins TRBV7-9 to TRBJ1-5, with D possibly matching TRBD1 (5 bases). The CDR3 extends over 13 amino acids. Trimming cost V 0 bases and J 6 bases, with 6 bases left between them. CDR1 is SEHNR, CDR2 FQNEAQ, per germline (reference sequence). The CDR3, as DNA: TGTGCCAGCAGCTTAGCGGGGCCTCAGCCCCAGCATTTT. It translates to CASSLAGPQPQHF.